The clone carrying this TCR beta chain has only a few counts. Its antigen is not identified. This specimen comes from a study of T cells in Graves' hyperthyroidism and ophthalmopathy. Notes on the study in general: With a median lead of roughly 6.8 months before onset, the model predicted ophthalmopathy. Most clonotypes that expanded in the thyroid above 0.001 also showed up in blood.

TCR beta CDR3 sequences were amplified from RNA transcripts. The HTBI set primed first-round TCR CDR3 RT-PCR. From the multiplex PCR reads, TCRdb called clonotypes with MiXCR, one entry per CDR3 protein. The sample holds about 300,000 distinct CDR3 sequences, roughly 20% seen once. The authors took PBMCs from roughly 10 ml fresh peripheral blood. The CDR3 spans 15 residues. The germline CDR1 and CDR2 sequences are MNHEY and SMNVEV (reference sequence). V trimming: 4 bases; J trimming: 7 bases; junction bases outside the gene matches: 12. Sequencing used blood. The chain couples TRBV27 to TRBJ2-7; 8 nucleotides agree with TRBD1. The clonotype was recovered from a man in his fifties with Graves' ophthalmopathy. The CDR3, as DNA: TGTGCCAGCAGTTCCCACAGGGGGACCCGTTGGGAGCAGTACTTC. Its protein product is CASSSHRGTRWEQYF.